This T cell receptor beta chain was sequenced during a study of siplizumab effects on memory and regulatory T cells. General observations from the study: Under siplizumab, an average approximately 69% of mappable alloreactive CD4+ clones were Treg-derived, compared with over 25% in controls.

On this clone: Antigen unknown.

Roughly 10^5 TCR templates underwent assay in every sample. The data were produced by immunoSEQ multiplex PCR, yet TCRdb's version contains in-frame clones alone and is incomplete. Here the sample spans 7,000 to 8,500 clones, under 80% being singletons. The CDR3 runs 19 residues. The ends lost 3 bases at V and 1 base at J; junction bases unmatched: 16. Germline V gene sequence: CDR1 SGDLS, CDR2 YYNGEE. The V gene is TRBV9, the J gene TRBJ2-4; 7 bases match TRBD1. The source material was effector memory CD8+ T cells sorted from blood. The sample's subset: unstimulated CD8+ effector memory T cells. This TCR was recovered from a human donor in good health. The CDR3 DNA follows: TGTGCCAGCAGCGGGACCGGGACAGAGGCCGAGGGGGCCAAAAACATTCAGTACTTC. Its translation is CASSGTGTEAEGAKNIQYF.